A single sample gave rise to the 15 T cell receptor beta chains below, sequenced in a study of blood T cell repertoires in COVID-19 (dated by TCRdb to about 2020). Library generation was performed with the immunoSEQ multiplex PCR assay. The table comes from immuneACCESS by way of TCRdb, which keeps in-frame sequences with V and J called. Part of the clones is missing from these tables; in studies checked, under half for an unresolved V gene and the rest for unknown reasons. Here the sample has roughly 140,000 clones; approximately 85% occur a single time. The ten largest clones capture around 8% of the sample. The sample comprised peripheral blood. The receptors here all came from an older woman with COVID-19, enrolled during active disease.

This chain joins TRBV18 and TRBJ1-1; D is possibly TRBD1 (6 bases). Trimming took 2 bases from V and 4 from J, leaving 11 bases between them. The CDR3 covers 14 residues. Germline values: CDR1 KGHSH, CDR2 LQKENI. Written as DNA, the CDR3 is TGTGCCAGCTCACCATCGAGGGGGTCCACTGAAGCTTTCTTT. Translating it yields CASSPSRGSTEAFF.

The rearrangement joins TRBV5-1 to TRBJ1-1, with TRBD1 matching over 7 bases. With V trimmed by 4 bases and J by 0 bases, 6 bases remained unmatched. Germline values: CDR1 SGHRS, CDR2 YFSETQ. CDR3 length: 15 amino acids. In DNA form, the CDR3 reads TGCGCCAGCAGCCTTACAGGGGCGTTGAACACTGAAGCTTTCTTT. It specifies CASSLTGALNTEAFF.

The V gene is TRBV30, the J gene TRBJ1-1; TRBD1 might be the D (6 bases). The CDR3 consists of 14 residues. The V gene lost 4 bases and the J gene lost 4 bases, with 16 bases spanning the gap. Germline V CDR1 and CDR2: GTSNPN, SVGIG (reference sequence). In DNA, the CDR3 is TGTGCCTGGAACCGCAGGGGTGGGGTCACTGAAGCTTTCTTT. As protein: CAWNRRGGVTEAFF.

The CDR3 region is CAWSAGGTQYF. The CDR3 coding sequence is TGTGCCTGGAGTGCCGGAGGGACCCAGTACTTC. The chain links TRBV30 to TRBJ2-5; the D gene is possibly TRBD2 (5 bases). Trimming took 1 base from V and 7 from J, leaving 7 bases between them. Germline V gene sequence: CDR1 GTSNPN, CDR2 SVGIG (reference sequence). There are 11 residues in the CDR3.

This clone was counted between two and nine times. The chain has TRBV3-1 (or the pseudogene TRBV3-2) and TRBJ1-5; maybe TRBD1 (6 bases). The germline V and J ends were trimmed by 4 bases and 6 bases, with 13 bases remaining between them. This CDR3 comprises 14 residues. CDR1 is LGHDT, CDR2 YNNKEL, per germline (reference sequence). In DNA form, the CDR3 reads TGTGCCAGCAGCCCCTCAGGGGAGGGTCAGCCCCAGCATTTT. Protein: CASSPSGEGQPQHF.

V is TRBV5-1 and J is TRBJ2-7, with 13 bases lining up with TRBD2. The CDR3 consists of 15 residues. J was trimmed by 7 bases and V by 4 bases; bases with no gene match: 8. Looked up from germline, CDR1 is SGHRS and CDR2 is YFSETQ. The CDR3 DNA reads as TGCGCCAGCAGCGACAGGACTAGCGGGGGCGATGAGCAGTACTTC. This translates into CASSDRTSGGDEQYF.

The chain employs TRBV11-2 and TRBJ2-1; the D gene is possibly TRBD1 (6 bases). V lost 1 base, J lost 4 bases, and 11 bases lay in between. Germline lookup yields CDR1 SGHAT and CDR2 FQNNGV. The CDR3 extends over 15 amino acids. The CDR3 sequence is CASSLGGGTYNEQFF. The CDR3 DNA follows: TGTGCCAGCAGCTTAGGAGGGGGAACTTACAATGAGCAGTTCTTC.

This CDR3 is CAWGTGLGNTEAFF. CDR3 coding DNA: TGTGCCTGGGGGACAGGGTTGGGGAACACTGAAGCTTTCTTT. The chain recombines TRBV30 with TRBJ1-1, with 9 nucleotides matching TRBD1. Germline trimming cut 5 bases from V and 1 base from J; bases unmatched to any gene: 5. The CDR3 runs to 14 residues. In germline, CDR1 is GTSNPN, CDR2 SVGIG (reference sequence).

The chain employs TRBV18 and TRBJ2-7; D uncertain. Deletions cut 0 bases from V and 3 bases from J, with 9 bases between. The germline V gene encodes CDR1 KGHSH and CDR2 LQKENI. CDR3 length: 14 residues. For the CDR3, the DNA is TGTGCCAGCTCACCACCGGGCCACTTCTACGAGCAGTACTTC. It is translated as CASSPPGHFYEQYF. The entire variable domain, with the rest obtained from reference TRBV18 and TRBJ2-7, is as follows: NAGVMQNPRHLVRRRGQEARLRCSPMKGHSHVYWYRQLPEEGLKFMVYLQKENIIDESGMPKERFSAEFPKEGPSILRIQQVVRGDSAAYFCASSPPGHFYEQYFGPGTRLTVT.

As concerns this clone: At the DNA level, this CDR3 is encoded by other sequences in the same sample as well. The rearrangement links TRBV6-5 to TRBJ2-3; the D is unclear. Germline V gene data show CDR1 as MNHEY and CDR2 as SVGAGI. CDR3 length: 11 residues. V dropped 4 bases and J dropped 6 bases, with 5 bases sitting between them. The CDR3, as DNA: TGTGCCAGCAGTTCCCTGGATACGCAGTATTTT. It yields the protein CASSSLDTQYF.

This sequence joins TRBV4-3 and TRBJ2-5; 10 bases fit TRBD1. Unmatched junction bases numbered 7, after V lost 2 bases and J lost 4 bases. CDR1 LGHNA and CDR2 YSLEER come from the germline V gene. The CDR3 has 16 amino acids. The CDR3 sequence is CASSQTRDRGRETQYF. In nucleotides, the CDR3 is TGCGCCAGCAGCCAAACCCGGGACAGGGGACGAGAGACCCAGTACTTC.

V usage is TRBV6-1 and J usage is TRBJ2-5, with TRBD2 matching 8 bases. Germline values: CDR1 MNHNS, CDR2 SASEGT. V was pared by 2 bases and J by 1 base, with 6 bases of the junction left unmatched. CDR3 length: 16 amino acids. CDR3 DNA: TGTGCCAGCAGTGAATTCGGGGGGGCCGTCCAAGAGACCCAGTACTTC. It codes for CASSEFGGAVQETQYF.

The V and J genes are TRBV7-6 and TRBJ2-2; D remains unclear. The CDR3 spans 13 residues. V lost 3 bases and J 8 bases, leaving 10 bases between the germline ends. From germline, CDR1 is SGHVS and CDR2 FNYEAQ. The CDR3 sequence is CASSLAPEGELFF. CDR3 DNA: TGTGCCAGCAGCTTGGCCCCAGAAGGGGAGCTGTTTTTT.

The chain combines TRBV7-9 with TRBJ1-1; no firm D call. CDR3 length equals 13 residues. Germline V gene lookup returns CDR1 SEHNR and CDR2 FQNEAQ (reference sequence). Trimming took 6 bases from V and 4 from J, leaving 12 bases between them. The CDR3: CASRYEGPTEAFF. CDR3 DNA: TGTGCCAGCAGGTACGAGGGTCCCACTGAAGCTTTCTTT.

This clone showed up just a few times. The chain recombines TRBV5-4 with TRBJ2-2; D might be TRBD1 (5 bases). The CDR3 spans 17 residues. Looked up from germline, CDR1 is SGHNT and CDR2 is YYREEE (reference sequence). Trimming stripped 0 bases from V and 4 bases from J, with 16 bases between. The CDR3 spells CASSLDKGRVVTGELFF. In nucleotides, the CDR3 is TGTGCCAGCAGCTTGGATAAAGGCAGGGTGGTCACCGGGGAGCTGTTTTTT.